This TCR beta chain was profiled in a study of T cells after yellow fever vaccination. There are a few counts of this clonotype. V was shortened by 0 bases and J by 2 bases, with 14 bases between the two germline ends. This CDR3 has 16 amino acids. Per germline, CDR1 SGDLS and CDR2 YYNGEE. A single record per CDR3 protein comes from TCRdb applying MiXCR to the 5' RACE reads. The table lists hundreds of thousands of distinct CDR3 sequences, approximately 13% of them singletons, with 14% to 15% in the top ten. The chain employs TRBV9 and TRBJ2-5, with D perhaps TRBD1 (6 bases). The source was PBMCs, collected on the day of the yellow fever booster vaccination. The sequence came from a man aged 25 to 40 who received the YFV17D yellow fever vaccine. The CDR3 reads CASSVDLNREQETQYF. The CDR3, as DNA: TGTGCCAGCAGCGTAGACTTGAACAGGGAGCAAGAGACCCAGTACTTC.